Described below is a single T cell receptor (beta chain) sequence and its context. Per the original methods: How many nucleated cells were present was estimated from reference gene primer amplification. Repertoires were generated with immunoSEQ multiplex PCR, while TCRdb's copy carries only in-frame clones and drops some. D and trimming come from the DNA, and the V and J calls and clone size come from that table. The sample holds some 87,000 clones; more than 60% are singletons and the top ten take around 21%. The CDR3 has 13 residues. Germline V gene sequence: CDR1 GTSNPN, CDR2 SVGIG (reference sequence). V was shortened by 1 base and J by 2 bases, with 9 bases between the two germline ends. These data originate in a study of blood T cell repertoires in COVID-19. At the level of the study: Donors in the United States, Italy and Spain gave samples during acute or convalescent COVID-19. Sample material is recorded as cDNA or gDNA derived from T cells, B-cell-depleted T cells, or PBMCs.

V gene TRBV30 combines with J gene TRBJ2-7, with D perhaps matching TRBD1 (5 bases). The sequenced material came from peripheral blood. The origin of this receptor is a woman older than 75 with active or convalescent COVID-19. The CDR3 sequence is CAWSGQGTYEQYF. In nucleotides, the CDR3 is TGTGCCTGGAGTGGGCAGGGAACCTACGAGCAGTACTTC.